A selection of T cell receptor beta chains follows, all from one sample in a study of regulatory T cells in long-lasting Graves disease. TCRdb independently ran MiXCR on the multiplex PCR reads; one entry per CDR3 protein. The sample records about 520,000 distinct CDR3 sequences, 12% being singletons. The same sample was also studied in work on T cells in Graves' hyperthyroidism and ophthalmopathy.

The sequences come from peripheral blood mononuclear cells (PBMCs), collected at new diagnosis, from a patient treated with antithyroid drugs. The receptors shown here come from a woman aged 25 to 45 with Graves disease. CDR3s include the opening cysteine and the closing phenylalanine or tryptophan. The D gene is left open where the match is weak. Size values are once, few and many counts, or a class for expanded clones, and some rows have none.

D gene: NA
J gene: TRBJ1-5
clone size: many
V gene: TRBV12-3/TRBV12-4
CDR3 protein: CASSGSGWQPQHF
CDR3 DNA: TGTGCCAGCTCCGGATCGGGCTGGCAGCCCCAGCATTTT

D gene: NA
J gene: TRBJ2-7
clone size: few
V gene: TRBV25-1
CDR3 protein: CASSEYVGVEQYF
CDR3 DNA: TGTGCCAGCAGTGAATACGTAGGGGTCGAGCAGTACTTC

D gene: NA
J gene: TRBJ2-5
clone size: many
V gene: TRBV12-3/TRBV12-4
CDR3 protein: CASSFSPKWETQYF
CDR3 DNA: TGTGCCAGCAGTTTCTCCCCCAAGTGGGAGACCCAGTACTTC

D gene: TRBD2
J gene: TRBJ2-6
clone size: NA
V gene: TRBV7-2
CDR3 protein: CASSWLAGLSGANVLTF
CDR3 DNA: TGTGCCAGCAGCTGGCTAGCGGGTCTCTCTGGGGCCAACGTCCTGACTTTC

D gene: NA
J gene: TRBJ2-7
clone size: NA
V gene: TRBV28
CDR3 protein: CASSSAVVSYEQYF
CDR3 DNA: TGTGCCAGCAGTTCAGCAGTCGTCTCCTACGAGCAGTACTTC

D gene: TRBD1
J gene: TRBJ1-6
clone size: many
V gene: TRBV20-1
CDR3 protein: CSARDGDSSYNSPLHF
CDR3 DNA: TGCAGTGCTAGAGATGGGGACAGCTCCTATAATTCACCCCTCCACTTT

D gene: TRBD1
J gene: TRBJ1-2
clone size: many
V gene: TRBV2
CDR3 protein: CASTRARDRVGTGYTF
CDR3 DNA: TGTGCCAGCACACGTGCCCGGGACAGGGTTGGGACAGGCTACACCTTC

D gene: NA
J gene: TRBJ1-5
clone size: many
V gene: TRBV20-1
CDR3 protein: CSARGGGGQPQHF
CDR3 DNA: TGCAGTGCTAGGGGAGGGGGTGGGCAGCCCCAGCATTTT

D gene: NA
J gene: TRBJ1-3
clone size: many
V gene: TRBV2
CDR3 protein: CASKNSSGNTIYF
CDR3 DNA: TGTGCCAGCAAAAATAGCTCTGGAAACACCATATATTTT

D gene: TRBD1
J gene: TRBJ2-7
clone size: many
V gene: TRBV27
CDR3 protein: CASSTGGIDEQYF
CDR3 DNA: TGTGCCAGCAGTACAGGGGGGATCGACGAGCAGTACTTC

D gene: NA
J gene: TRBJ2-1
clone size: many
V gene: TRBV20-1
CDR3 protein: CSASPFAFPNEQFF
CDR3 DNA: TGCAGTGCTAGCCCGTTTGCATTTCCTAATGAGCAGTTCTTC

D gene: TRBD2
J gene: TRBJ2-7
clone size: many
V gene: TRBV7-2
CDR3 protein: CASSLGISGRSYEQYF
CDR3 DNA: TGTGCCAGCAGCTTAGGGATTAGCGGGAGGTCCTACGAGCAGTACTTC

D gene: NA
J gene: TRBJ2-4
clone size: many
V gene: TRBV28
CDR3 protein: CASSLVSVNRAKNIQYF
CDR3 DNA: TGTGCCAGCAGTTTGGTGTCCGTCAATAGAGCCAAAAACATTCAGTACTTC

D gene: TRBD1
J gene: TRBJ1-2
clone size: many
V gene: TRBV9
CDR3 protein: CASRDSRGQANYGYTF
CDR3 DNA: TGTGCCAGCAGGGACTCACGCGGACAGGCTAACTATGGCTACACCTTC

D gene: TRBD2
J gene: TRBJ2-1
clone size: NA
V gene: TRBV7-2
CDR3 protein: CASSLPLADSYNEQFF
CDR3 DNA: TGTGCCAGCAGCTTACCACTAGCGGACTCCTACAATGAGCAGTTCTTC

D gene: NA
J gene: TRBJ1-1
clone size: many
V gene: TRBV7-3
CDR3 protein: CASSYKPNSGEAFF
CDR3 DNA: TGTGCCAGCAGCTATAAGCCGAACAGTGGTGAAGCTTTCTTT

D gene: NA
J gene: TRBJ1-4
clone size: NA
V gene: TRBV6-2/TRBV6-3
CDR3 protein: CASSLNWGDEKLFF
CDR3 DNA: TGTGCCAGCAGTTTAAATTGGGGTGATGAAAAACTGTTTTTT

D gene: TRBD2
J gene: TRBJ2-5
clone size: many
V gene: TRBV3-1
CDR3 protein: CASSLAGAETQYF
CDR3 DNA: TGTGCCAGCAGCCTAGCGGGAGCGGAGACCCAGTACTTC

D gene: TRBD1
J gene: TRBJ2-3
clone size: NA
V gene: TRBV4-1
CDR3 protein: CASSHPPDRGTDTQYF
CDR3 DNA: TGCGCCAGCAGCCACCCCCCGGACAGGGGAACAGATACGCAGTATTTT

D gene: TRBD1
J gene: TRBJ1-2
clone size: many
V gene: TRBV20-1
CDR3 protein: CSAWDRGDYGYTF
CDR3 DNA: TGCAGTGCGTGGGACAGGGGAGACTATGGCTACACCTTC

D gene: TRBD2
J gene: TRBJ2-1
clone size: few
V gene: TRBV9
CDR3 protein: CASSVEPGTSGGYNEQFF
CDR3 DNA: TGTGCCAGCAGCGTAGAACCGGGGACTAGCGGGGGGTACAATGAGCAGTTCTTC

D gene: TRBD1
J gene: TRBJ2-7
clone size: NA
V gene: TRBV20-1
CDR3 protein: CSANRGAYEQYF
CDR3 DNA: TGCAGTGCAAACAGGGGGGCCTACGAGCAGTACTTC

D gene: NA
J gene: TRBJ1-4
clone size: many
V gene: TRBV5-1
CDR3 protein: CASSRTIATNEKLFF
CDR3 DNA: TGCGCCAGCAGCCGGACGATTGCAACTAATGAAAAACTGTTTTTT

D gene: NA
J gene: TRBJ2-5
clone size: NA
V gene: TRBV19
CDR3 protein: CASSRAGTNYETQYF
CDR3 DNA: TGTGCCAGTAGTAGGGCCGGGACAAATTACGAGACCCAGTACTTC

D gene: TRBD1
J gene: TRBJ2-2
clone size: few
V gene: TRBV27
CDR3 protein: CASSFPPRGGELFF
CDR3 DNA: TGTGCCAGCAGTTTCCCCCCCAGGGGGGGGGAGCTGTTTTTT

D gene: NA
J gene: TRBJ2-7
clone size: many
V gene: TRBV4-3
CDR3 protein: CASSLTASSYEQYF
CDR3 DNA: TGCGCCAGCAGCCTCACAGCGAGCTCCTACGAGCAGTACTTC

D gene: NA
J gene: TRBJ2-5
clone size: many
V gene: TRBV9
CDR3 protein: CASSVDPGETQYF
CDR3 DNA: TGTGCCAGCAGCGTAGATCCGGGGGAGACCCAGTACTTC